This T cell receptor beta chain is drawn from a study of glioma-infiltrating T cells after dendritic cell vaccination. Study-wide context: Dendritic cell vaccine was injected intradermally three times, biweekly.

Documented time point: after dendritic cell vaccination, including at tumor progression/relapse. This CDR3 is 15 amino acids long. The germline V gene has CDR1 SGHDT and CDR2 YYEEEE. V shed 2 bases, J shed 1 base, and the junction held 3 bases outside the gene matches. Assay: immunoSEQ multiplex PCR; the TCRdb copy retains only in-frame clones and omits some. The data show approximately 93,000 clones, with 85% seen just once and 8.5% held by the top ten. The sequence came from a human donor with glioblastoma. J is TRBJ2-5 and V is TRBV5-6; TRBD2 matches at 9 bases. The input for sequencing was blood, taken after dendritic cell vaccination. The CDR3 nucleotides read TGTGCCAGCAGCTTCAGCGGGGGGCCCCAAGAGACCCAGTACTTC. Translating gives CASSFSGGPQETQYF.